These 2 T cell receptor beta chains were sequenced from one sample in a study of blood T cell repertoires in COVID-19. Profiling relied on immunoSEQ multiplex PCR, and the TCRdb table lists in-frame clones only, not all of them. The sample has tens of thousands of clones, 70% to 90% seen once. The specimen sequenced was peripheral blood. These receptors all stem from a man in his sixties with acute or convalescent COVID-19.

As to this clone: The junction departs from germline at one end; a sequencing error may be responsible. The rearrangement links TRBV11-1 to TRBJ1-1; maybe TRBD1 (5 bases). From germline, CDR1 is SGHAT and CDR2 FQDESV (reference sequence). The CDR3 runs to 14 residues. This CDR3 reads CASSLMTAGQIPVF. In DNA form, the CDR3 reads TGTGCCAGCAGCTTAATGACAGCGGGGCAAATACCGGTATTT.

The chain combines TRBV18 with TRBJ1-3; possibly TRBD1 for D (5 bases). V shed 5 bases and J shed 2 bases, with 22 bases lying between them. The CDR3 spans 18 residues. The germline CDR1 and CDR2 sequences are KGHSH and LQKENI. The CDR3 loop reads CASSDQGQFTATGNTIYF. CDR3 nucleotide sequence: TGTGCCAGCTCAGACCAGGGTCAATTTACAGCGACTGGAAACACCATATATTTT.